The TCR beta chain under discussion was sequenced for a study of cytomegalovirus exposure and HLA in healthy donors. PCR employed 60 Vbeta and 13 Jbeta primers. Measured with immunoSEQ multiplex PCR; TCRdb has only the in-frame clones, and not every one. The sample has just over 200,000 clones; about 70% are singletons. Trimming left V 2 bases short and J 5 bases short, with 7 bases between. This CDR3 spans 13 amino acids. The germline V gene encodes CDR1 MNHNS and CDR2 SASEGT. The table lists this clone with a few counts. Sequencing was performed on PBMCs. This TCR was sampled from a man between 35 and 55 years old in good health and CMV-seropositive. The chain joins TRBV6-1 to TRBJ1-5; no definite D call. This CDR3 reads CASSERRHQPQHF. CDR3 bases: TGTGCCAGCAGTGAAAGGAGGCATCAGCCCCAGCATTTT.